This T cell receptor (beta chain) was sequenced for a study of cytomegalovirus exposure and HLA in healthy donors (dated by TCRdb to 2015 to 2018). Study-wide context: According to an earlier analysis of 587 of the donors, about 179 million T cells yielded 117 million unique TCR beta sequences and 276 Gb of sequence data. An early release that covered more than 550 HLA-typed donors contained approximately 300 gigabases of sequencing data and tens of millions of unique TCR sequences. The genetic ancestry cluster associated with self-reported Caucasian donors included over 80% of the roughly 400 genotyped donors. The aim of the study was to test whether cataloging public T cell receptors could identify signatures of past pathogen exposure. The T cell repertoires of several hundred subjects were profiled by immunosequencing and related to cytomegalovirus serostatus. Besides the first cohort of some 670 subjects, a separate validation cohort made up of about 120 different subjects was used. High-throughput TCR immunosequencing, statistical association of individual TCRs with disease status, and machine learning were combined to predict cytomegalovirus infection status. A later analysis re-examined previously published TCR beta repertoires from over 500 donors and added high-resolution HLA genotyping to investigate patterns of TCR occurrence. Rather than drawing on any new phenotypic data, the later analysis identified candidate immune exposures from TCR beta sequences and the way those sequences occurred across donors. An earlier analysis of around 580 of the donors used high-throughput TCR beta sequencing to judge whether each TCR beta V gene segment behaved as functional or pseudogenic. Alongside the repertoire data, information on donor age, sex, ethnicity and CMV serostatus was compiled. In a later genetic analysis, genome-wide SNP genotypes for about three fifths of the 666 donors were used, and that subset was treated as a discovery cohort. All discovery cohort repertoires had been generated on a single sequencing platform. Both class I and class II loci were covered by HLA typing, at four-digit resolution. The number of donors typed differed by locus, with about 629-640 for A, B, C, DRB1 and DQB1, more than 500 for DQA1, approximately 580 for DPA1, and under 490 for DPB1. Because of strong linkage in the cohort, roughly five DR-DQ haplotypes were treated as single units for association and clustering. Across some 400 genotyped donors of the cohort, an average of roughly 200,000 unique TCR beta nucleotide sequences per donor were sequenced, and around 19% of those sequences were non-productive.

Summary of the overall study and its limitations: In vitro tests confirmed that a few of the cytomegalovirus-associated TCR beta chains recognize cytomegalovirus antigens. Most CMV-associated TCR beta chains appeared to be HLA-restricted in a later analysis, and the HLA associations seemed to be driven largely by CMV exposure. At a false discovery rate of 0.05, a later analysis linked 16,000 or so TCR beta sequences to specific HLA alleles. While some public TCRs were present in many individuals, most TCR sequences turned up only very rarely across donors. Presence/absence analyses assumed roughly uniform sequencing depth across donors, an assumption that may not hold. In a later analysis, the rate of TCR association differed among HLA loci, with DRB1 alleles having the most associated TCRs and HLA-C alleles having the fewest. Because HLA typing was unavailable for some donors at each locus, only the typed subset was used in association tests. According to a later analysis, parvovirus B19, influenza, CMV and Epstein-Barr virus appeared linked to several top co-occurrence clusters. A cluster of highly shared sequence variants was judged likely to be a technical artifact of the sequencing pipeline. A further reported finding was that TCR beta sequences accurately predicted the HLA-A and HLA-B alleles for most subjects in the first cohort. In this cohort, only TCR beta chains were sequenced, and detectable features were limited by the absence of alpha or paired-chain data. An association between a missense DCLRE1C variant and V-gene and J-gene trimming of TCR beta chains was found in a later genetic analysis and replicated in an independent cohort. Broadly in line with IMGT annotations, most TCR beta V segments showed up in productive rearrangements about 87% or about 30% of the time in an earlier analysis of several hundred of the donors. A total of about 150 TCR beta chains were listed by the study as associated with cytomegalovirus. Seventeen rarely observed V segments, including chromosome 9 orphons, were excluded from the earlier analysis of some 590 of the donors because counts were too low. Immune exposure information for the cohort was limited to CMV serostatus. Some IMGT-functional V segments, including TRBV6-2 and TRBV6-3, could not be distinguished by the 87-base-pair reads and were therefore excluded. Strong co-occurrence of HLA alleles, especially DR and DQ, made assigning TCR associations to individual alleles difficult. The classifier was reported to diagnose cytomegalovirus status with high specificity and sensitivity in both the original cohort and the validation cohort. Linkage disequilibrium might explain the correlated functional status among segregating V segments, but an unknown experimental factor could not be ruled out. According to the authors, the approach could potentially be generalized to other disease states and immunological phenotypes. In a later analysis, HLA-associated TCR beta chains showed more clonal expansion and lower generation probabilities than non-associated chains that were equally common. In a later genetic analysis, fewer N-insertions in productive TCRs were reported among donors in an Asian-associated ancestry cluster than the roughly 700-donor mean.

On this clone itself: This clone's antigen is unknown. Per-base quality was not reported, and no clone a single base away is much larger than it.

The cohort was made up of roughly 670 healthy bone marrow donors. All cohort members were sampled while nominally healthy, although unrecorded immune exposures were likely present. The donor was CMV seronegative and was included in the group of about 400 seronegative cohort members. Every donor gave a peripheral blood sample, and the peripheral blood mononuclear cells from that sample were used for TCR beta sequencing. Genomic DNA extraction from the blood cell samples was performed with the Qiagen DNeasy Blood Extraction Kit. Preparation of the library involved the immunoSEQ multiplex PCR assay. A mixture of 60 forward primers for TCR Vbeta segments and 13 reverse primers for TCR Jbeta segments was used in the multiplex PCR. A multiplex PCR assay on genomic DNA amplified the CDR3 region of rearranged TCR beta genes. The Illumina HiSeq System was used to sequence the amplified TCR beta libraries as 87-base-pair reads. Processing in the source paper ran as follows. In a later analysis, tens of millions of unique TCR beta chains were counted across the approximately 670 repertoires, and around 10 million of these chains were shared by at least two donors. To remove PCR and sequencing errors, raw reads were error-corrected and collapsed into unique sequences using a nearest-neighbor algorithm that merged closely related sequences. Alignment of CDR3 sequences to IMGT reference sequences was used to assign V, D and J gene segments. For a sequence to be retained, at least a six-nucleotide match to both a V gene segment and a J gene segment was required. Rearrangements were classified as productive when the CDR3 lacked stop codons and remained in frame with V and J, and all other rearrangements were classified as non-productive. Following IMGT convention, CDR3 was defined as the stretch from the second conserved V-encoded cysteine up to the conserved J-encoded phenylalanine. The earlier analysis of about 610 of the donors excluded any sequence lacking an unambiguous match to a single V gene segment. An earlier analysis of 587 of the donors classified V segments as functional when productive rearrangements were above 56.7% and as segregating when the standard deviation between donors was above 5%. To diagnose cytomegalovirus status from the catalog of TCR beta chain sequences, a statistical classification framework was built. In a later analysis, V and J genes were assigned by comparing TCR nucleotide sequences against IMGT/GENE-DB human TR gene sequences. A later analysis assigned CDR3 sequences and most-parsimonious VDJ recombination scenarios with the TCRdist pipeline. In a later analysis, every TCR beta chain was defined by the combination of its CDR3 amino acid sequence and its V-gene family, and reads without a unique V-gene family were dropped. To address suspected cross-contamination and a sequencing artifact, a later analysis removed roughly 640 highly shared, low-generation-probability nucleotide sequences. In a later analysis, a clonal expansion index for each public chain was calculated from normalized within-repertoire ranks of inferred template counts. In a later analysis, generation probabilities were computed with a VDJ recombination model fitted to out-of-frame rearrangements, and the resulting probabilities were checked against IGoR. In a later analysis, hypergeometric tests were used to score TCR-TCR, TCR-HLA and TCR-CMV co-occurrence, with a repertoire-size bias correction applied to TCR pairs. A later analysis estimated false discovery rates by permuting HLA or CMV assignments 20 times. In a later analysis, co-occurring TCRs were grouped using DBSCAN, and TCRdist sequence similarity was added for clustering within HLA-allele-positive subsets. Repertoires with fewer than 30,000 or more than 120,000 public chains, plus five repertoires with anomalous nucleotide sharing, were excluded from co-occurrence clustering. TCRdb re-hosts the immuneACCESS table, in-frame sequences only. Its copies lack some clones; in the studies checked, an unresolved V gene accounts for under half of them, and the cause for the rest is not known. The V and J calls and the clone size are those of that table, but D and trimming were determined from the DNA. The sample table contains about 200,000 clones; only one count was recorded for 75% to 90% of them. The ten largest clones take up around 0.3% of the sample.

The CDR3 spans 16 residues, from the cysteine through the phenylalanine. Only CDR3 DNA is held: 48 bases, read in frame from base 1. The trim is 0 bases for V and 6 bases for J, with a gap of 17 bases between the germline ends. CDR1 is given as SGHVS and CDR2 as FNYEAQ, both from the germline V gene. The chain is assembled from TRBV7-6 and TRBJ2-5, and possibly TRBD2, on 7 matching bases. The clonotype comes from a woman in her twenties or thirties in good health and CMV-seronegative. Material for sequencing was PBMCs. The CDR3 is CASSLAGGGAVKTQYF. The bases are TGTGCCAGCAGCTTAGCTGGAGGGGGGGCCGTAAAGACCCAGTACTTC.